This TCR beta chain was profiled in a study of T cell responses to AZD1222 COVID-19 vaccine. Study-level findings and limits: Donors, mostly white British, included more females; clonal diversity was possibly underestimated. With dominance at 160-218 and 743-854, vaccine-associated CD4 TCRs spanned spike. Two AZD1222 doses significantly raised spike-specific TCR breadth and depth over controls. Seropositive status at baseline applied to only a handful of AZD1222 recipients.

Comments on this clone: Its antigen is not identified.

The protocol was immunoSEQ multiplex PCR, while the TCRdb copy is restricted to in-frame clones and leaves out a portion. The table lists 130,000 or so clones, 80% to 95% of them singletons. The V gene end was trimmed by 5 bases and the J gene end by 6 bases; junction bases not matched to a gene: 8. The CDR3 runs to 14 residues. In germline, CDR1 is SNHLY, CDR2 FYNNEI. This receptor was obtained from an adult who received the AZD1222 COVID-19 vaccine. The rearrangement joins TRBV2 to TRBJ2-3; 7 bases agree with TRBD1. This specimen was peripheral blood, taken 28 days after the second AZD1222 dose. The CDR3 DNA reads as TGTGCCAGCAGTCCGCCAAAGGGGGCGGATACGCAGTATTTT. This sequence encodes CASSPPKGADTQYF.